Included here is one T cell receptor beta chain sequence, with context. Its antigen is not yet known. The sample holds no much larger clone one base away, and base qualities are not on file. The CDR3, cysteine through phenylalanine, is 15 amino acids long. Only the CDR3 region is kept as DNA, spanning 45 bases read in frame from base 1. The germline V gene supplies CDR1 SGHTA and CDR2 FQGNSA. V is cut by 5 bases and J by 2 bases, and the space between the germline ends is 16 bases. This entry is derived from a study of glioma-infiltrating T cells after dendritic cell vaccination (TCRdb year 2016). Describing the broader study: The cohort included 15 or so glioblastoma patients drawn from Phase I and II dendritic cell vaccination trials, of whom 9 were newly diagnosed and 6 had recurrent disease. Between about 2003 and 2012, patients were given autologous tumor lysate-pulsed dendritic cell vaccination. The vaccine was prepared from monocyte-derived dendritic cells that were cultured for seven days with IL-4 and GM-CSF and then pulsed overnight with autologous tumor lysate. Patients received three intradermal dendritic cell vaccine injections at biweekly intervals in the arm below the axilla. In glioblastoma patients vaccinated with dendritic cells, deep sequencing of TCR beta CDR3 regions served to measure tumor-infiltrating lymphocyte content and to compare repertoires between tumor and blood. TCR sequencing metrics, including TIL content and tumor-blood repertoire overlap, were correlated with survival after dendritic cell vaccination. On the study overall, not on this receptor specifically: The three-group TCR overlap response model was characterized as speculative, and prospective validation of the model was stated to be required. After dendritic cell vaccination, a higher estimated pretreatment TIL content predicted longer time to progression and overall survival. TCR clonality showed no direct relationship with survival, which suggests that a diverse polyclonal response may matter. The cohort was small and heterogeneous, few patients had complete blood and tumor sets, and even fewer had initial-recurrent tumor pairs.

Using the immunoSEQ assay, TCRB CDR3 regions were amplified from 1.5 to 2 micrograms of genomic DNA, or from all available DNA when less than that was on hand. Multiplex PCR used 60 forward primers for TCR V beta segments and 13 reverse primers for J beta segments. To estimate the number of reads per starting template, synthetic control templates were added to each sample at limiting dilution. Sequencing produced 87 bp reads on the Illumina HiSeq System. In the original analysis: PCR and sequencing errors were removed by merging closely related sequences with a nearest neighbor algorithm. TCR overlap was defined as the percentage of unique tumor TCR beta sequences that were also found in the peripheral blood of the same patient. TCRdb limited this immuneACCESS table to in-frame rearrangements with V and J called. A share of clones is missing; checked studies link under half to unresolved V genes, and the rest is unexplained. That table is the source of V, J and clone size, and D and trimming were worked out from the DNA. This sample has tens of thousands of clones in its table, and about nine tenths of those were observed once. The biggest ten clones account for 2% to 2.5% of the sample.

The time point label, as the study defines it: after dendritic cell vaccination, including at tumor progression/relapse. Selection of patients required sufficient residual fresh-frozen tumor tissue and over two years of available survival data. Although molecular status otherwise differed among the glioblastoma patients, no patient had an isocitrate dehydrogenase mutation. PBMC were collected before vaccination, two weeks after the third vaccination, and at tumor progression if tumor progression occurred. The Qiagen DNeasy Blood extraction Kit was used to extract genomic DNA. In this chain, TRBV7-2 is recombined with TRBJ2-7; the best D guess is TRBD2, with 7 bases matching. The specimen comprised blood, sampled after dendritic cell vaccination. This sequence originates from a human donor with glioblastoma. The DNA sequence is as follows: TGTGCCAGCAGCCTAACCGAGGGGGGGGCCTACGAGCAGTACTTC. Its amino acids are CASSLTEGGAYEQYF.